This entry lists 5 T cell receptor beta chains sequenced from one sample in a study of OX40 agonist ivuxolimab in advanced cancers. Method: immunoSEQ multiplex PCR; TCRdb's copy keeps in-frame clones and lacks some. The sample lists 60,000 or so clones; around 87% were seen once. This specimen was CD4+ or CD8+ T cells sorted from blood, taken in a trial of the OX40 agonist ivuxolimab. These TCRs come from an adult with an advanced solid tumor such as melanoma, head and neck, liver or kidney cancer.

This chain uses TRBV5-8 with TRBJ2-4; 8 nucleotides align to TRBD1. Per germline, CDR1 SGHTS and CDR2 YDEGEE. The CDR3 runs to 16 residues. The trim removed 4 bases at V and 1 base at J, leaving 7 bases unmatched. CDR3 region: CASSHLGDRAKNIQYF. For the CDR3, the DNA is TGTGCCAGCAGCCACTTAGGGGACAGGGCCAAAAACATTCAGTACTTC.

This clone was counted a few times. The rearrangement uses TRBV7-9 and TRBJ1-2; 8 bases fit TRBD1. CDR1 and CDR2 from the germline V gene are SEHNR and FQNEAQ (reference sequence). The CDR3 sequence is 15 residues long. Unmatched junction bases numbered 8, after V lost 0 bases and J lost 8 bases. The CDR3 loop reads CASSLAEAGGKGYTF. The CDR3, as DNA: TGTGCCAGCAGCTTAGCCGAGGCAGGGGGCAAGGGCTACACCTTC.

V and J are TRBV5-1 and TRBJ2-4; D ambiguous. V was cut by 4 bases and J by 3 bases, with 11 bases left in between. This CDR3 is built from 14 residues. Germline-derived CDR1 and CDR2 are SGHRS and YFSETQ. This chain's CDR3 is CASSQDQVKNIQYF. The CDR3 bases are TGCGCCAGCAGCCAGGACCAAGTCAAAAACATTCAGTACTTC.

V and J are TRBV28 and TRBJ1-2; 9 bases map to TRBD1. CDR1 and CDR2 (germline): MDHEN, SYDVKM. V lost 11 bases and J lost 10; bases outside the gene matches: 8. The CDR3 contains 11 residues. The CDR3 region has the DNA TGTGCCTGCCGGGACAGGGATTCCTACACCTTC. Translation: CACRDRDSYTF.

V and J are TRBV6-1 and TRBJ2-7; the D call may be TRBD1 or TRBD2 (5 bases each). The CDR3 covers 15 residues. Germline CDR1 MNHNS, CDR2 SASEGT. Trimming took off 5 bases at V and 0 bases at J, with 14 bases between the two ends. The CDR3 nucleotides read TGTGCCAGCAGTAAATTCGGGACCTCCTCCTACGAGCAGTACTTC. Encoded protein: CASSKFGTSSYEQYF.